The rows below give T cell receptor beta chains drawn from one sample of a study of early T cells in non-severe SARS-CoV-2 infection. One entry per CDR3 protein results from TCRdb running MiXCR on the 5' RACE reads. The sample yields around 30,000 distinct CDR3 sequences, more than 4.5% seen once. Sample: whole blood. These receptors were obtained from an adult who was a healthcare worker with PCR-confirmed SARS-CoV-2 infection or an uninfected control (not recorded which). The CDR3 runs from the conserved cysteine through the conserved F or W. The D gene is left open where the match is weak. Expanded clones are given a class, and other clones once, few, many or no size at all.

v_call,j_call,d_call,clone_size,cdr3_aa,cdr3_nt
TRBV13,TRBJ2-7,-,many,CASQPRQDTYEQYF,TGTGCCAGCCAACCACGCCAGGACACCTACGAGCAGTACTTC
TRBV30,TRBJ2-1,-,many,CAWSFSSEQFF,TGTGCCTGGAGTTTCAGCTCGGAGCAGTTCTTC
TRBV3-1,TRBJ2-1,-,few,CASSQGNGYNEQFF,TGTGCCAGCAGCCAAGGGAATGGCTACAATGAGCAGTTCTTC
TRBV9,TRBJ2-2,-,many,CASSADWENTGELFF,TGTGCCAGCAGCGCCGATTGGGAGAACACCGGGGAGCTGTTTTTT
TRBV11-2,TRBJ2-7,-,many,CASSFSYEQYF,TGTGCCAGCAGCTTTTCCTACGAGCAGTACTTC
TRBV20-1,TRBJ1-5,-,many,CSAQSNQPQHF,TGCAGTGCGCAAAGCAATCAGCCCCAGCATTTT
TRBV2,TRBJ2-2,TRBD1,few,CASSDHLGGASNTGELFF,TGTGCCAGCAGTGACCACCTAGGGGGCGCGAGCAACACCGGGGAGCTGTTTTTT
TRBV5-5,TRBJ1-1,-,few,CASSDRMNTEAFF,TGTGCCAGCAGCGACAGAATGAACACTGAAGCTTTCTTT
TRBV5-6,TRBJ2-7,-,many,CASSLLAADRYTYEQYF,TGTGCCAGCAGCTTGTTGGCCGCTGACAGGTACACCTACGAGCAGTACTTC
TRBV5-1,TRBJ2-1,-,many,CASSFTLAVNNEQFF,TGCGCCAGCAGTTTCACGTTAGCGGTTAACAATGAGCAGTTCTTC
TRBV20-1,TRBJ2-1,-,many,CSATSSSYNEQFF,TGCAGTGCTACTTCAAGCTCCTACAATGAGCAGTTCTTC
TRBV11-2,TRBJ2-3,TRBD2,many,CATLSGSVTDTQYF,TGTGCCACCTTAAGCGGGAGTGTCACAGATACGCAGTATTTT
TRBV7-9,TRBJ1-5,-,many,CASSPPGGPNQPQHF,TGTGCCAGCAGCCCCCCGGGGGGGCCCAATCAGCCCCAGCATTTT
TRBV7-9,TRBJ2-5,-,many,CASSLEVPETQYF,TGTGCCAGCAGCTTAGAAGTTCCAGAGACCCAGTACTTC
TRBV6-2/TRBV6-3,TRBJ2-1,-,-,CASTTESSYNEQFF,TGTGCCAGCACTACAGAGAGCTCCTACAATGAGCAGTTCTTC
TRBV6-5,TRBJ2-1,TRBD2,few,CASRTSGGTEEQFF,TGTGCCAGCAGGACTAGCGGGGGGACCGAGGAGCAGTTCTTC
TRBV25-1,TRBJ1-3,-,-,CASSEPGGNTIYF,TGTGCCAGCAGTGAACCAGGGGGAAACACCATATATTTT
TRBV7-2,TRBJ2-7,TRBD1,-,CASTSRTGGAYEQYF,TGTGCCAGCACCTCACGGACAGGGGGCGCCTACGAGCAGTACTTC
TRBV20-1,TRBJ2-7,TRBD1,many,CSARALGTGGSEQYF,TGCAGTGCTAGGGCACTCGGGACAGGGGGCTCCGAGCAGTACTTC
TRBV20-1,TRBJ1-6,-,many,CSASQGLSGSPLHF,TGCAGTGCTTCCCAGGGTCTCTCCGGTTCACCCCTCCACTTT
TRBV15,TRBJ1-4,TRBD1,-,CATSRDGQENEKLFF,TGTGCCACCAGCAGAGACGGACAGGAGAATGAAAAACTGTTTTTT
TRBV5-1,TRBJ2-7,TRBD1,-,CASSLNSGTGVSEQYF,TGCGCCAGCAGCCTGAACTCCGGGACAGGGGTTTCCGAGCAGTACTTC
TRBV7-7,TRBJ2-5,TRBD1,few,CASARTGRQETQYF,TGTGCCAGCGCACGGACAGGGAGACAAGAGACCCAGTACTTC
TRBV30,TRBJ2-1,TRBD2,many,CAWSVLGTSVNNEQFF,TGTGCCTGGAGTGTTTTAGGGACTAGCGTTAACAATGAGCAGTTCTTC
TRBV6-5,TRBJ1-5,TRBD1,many,CASRPGTGPYSNQPQHF,TGTGCCAGCAGACCCGGGACAGGACCGTATAGCAATCAGCCCCAGCATTTT
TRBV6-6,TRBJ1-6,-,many,CASSSSVENSPLHF,TGTGCCAGCAGTTCGTCTGTTGAGAATTCACCCCTCCACTTT
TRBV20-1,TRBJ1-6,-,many,CSARDQGNNSPLHF,TGCAGTGCTAGAGATCAGGGGAATAATTCACCCCTCCACTTT
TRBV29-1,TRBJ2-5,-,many,CSVALGASGETQYF,TGCAGCGTTGCTCTGGGCGCGAGCGGTGAGACCCAGTACTTC
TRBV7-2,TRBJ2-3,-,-,CASSLAPQYTDTQYF,TGTGCCAGCAGCTTAGCCCCCCAATACACAGATACGCAGTATTTT
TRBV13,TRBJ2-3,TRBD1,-,CASRRTGATQYF,TGTGCCAGCAGGCGGACAGGGGCCACGCAGTATTTT
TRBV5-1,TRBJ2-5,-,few,CASSLQRVSQETQYF,TGCGCCAGCAGCTTGCAGCGGGTGTCACAAGAGACCCAGTACTTC
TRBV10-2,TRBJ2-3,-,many,CASSESPLTDTQYF,TGCGCCAGCAGTGAGAGCCCGCTCACAGATACGCAGTATTTT
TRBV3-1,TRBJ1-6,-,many,CASSSQNRYNSPLHF,TGTGCCAGCAGCTCCCAAAACCGGTATAATTCACCCCTCCACTTT
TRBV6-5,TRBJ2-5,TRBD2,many,CASSLTGLPPGETQYF,TGTGCCAGCAGCTTAACGGGACTACCTCCAGGGGAGACCCAGTACTTC
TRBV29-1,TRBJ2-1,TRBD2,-,CSVARLAGSDNEQFF,TGCAGCGTTGCGCGCCTAGCGGGTTCAGACAATGAGCAGTTCTTC
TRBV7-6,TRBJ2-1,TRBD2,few,CASSLAKTSGSNEQFF,TGTGCCAGCAGCTTAGCGAAGACTAGCGGGAGCAATGAGCAGTTCTTC
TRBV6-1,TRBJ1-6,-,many,CASSERPEYNSPLHF,TGTGCCAGCAGTGAACGTCCGGAGTATAATTCACCCCTCCACTTT
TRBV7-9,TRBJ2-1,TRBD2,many,CASSSTGTSGRARAFNEQFF,TGTGCCAGCAGCTCTACCGGGACTAGCGGGAGGGCCAGGGCTTTCAATGAGCAGTTCTTC
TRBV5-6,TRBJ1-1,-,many,CASRLGRPNTEAFF,TGTGCCAGCAGACTGGGACGGCCGAACACTGAAGCTTTCTTT
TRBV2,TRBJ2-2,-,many,CASKLLESNTGELFF,TGTGCCAGCAAGCTCCTAGAGTCGAACACCGGGGAGCTGTTTTTT
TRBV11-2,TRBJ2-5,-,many,CASSLFGETQYF,TGTGCCAGCAGCTTATTCGGCGAGACCCAGTACTTC
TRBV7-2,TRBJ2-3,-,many,CASSLVGRTDTQYF,TGTGCCAGCAGCTTAGTCGGCAGGACAGATACGCAGTATTTT
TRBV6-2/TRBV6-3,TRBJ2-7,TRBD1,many,CASTGQGSYEQYF,TGTGCCAGTACCGGACAGGGATCCTACGAGCAGTACTTC
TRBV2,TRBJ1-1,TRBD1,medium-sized,CASSLKTGAAIEAFF,TGTGCCAGCAGTCTAAAGACAGGGGCCGCCATTGAAGCTTTCTTT
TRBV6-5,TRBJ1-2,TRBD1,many,CASRTGQHYGYTF,TGTGCCAGCAGAACGGGACAGCACTATGGCTACACCTTC
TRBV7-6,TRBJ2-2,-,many,CASSPRGVAGELFF,TGTGCCAGCAGCCCCCGCGGTGTCGCCGGGGAGCTGTTTTTT
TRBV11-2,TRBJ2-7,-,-,CASSATRIEQYF,TGTGCCAGCAGCGCGACTAGGATCGAGCAGTACTTC
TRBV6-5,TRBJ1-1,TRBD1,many,CASRTGISNTEAFF,TGTGCCAGCAGGACAGGGATTTCGAACACTGAAGCTTTCTTT
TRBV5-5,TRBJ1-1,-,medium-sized,CASSFSSLAFF,TGTGCCAGCAGCTTTAGCTCTTTGGCTTTCTTT